These 13 T cell receptor beta chains share one sample of origin, sequenced in a study of CXCR3-negative and CXCR3-positive naive CD8 T cells. These receptors have no identified antigens. Overall study findings and caveats: Naive cells positive for CXCR3 carried more hydrophobic TRB CDR3s than CXCR3-negative ones.

5' RACE that incorporated UMI labels was used to prepare the TRB cDNA libraries. TCRdb re-analyzed the 5' RACE reads; it lists each CDR3 protein once, without DNA. The table counts about 130,000 distinct CDR3 sequences; 0.4% to 0.5% lies in the top ten. Material: naive CXCR3+ CD8+ T cells from blood. Described subset: CD45RO-CCR7+CD27+CD95- naive CD8+ T cells expressing CXCR3 (TNR3+). The receptors shown here come from a human donor in good health. Some clones in this sample may be carry-over from other donors' samples.

This sequence joins TRBV27 and TRBJ1-5. This CDR3 has 12 residues. Germline CDR1 reads MNHEY; CDR2 reads SMNVEV (reference sequence). The CDR3 here is CASRGSNQPQHF.

The chain is built from TRBV2 and TRBJ2-3. Germline V CDR1 and CDR2: SNHLY, FYNNEI. The CDR3 runs 15 residues. CDR3 sequence: CASFDRLDSTDTQYF.

The genes are TRBV28 and TRBJ1-1; TCRdb proposes TRBD1, but this gene call is untestable without DNA. Germline V gene sequence: CDR1 MDHEN, CDR2 SYDVKM. CDR3 length: 16 amino acids. CDR3 region: CASSYQGVWPNTEAFF.

The V and J genes are TRBV30 and TRBJ2-7; TCRdb returns TRBD1, unconfirmable since there is no DNA. This CDR3 comprises 14 residues. Germline lookup yields CDR1 GTSNPN and CDR2 SVGIG (reference sequence). CDR3 region: CAWSVGGHPLEQYF.

The rearrangement links TRBV10-2 to TRBJ2-7; the D gene TCRdb calls, TRBD2, cannot be checked with no DNA. The CDR3 is 14 amino acids. Germline CDR1 WSHSY, CDR2 SAAADI. This CDR3 reads CASREPGLENEQYF.

J is TRBJ2-1 and V is TRBV2; without DNA, the TCRdb call of TRBD1 cannot be checked. This CDR3 is built from 17 residues. The V gene's germline CDR1 is SNHLY and CDR2 FYNNEI. CDR3 in amino acids: CASLSYPPGQGIYEQFF.

The chain has TRBV4-3 and TRBJ2-7; checking the TCRdb D call of TRBD1 is not possible without DNA. Germline-derived CDR1 and CDR2 are LGHNA and YSLEER. The CDR3 spans 13 residues. CDR3 protein: CPSSQVRGYEQYF.

CDR3 protein: CASSLWADTQYF. The J gene is TRBJ2-3, the V gene TRBV28. Germline CDR1 is MDHEN and CDR2 is SYDVKM. CDR3 size: 12 residues.

The gene calls are TRBV19 and TRBJ2-7; TCRdb returns TRBD2, unconfirmable since there is no DNA. Germline V gives CDR1 LNHDA, CDR2 SQIVND (reference sequence). The CDR3 is made up of 15 amino acids. CDR3 region: CASSIFAGTPYEQYF. Supplemented by reference TRBV19 and TRBJ2-7, the full variable domain reads DGGITQSPKYLFRKEGQNVTLSCEQNLNHDAMYWYRQDPGQGLRLIYYSQIVNDFQKGDIAEGYSVSREKKESFPLTVTSAQKNPTAFYLCASSIFAGTPYEQYFGPGTRLTVT.

This rearrangement joins TRBV7-9 to TRBJ2-2; TCRdb returns TRBD1, unconfirmable since there is no DNA. The CDR3 has 17 amino acids. Per germline, CDR1 SEHNR and CDR2 FQNEAQ (reference sequence). CDR3 amino acids: CASSFSTGTANTGELFF.

This chain uses TRBV15 with TRBJ2-7; the D gene TCRdb calls, TRBD2, cannot be checked with no DNA. The CDR3 spans 15 residues. The germline V gene encodes CDR1 LNHNV and CDR2 YYDKDF (reference sequence). The CDR3 reads CATSRDMTSGNEQYF.

The chain carries TRBV5-1 and TRBJ2-7; there is no DNA to check the TCRdb D call of TRBD2. Germline values: CDR1 SGHRS, CDR2 YFSETQ. The CDR3 has 15 residues. The CDR3 spells CASSLAPGSGYEQYF.

The chain uses TRBV12-3 or TRBV12-4 and TRBJ2-1; there is no DNA to check the TCRdb D call of TRBD2. The CDR3 runs 15 residues. CDR3 amino acids: CASSLGLAGAIEQFF.